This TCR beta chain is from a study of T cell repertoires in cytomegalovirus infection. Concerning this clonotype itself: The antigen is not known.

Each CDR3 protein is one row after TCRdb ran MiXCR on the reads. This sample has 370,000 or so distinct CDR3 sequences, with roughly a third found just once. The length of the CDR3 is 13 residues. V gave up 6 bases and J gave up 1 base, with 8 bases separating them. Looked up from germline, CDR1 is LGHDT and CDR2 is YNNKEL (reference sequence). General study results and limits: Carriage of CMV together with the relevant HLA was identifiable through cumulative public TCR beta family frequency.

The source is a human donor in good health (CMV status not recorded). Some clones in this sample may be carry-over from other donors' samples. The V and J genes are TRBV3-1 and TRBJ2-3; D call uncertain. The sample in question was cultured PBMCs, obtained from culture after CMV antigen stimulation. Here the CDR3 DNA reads TGTGCCAGCAGGACGGAAGGCACAGATACGCAGTATTTT. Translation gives CASRTEGTDTQYF.